In its sample, the clone carrying this T cell receptor beta chain was seen a few times. Its antigen is unidentified. Germline V CDR1 and CDR2: SGDLS, YYNGEE. J lost 2 bases, V lost 0 bases, and 6 bases had no gene match. The CDR3 loop spans 16 amino acids. This entry is derived from a study of cytomegalovirus exposure and HLA in healthy donors. Background on the study: Earlier findings included about 120 million unique TCR beta sequences obtained from some 180 million T cells.

PCR was performed using 60 Vbeta and 13 Jbeta primers. Assay: immunoSEQ multiplex PCR; the TCRdb copy retains only in-frame clones and omits some. The sample includes 75,000 to 85,000 clones, over 60% of them seen just once. Whole-study findings and limits: Relative to the approximately 670-donor mean, N-insertions were reportedly fewer in an Asian-associated ancestry cluster in a later analysis.

This chain connects TRBV9 to TRBJ1-2; 8 bases align to TRBD1. The TCR comes from a male donor in good health and CMV-seronegative. The material sequenced was PBMCs. The CDR3 coding sequence is TGTGCCAGCAGCGTAGAAGGGACAGGCGAAAACTATGGCTACACCTTC. Amino acids: CASSVEGTGENYGYTF.